These 5 T cell receptor beta chains were all obtained from the same sample, sequenced in a study of T cell responses to AZD1222 COVID-19 vaccine. TCRdb's table, derived via immunoSEQ multiplex PCR, lists solely in-frame clones and lacks some. The profile shows about 120,000 clones, more than 85% of them singletons. The sequencing used peripheral blood, collected on day 0 of AZD1222 vaccination. The source of these receptors is an adult in good health.

The chain couples TRBV29-1 to TRBJ1-2; 12 nucleotides align to TRBD1. The V gene end was trimmed by 6 bases and the J gene end by 3 bases; junction bases not matched to a gene: 8. Germline lookup yields CDR1 SQVTM and CDR2 ANQGSEA. The CDR3 covers 15 residues. This CDR3 is CSVPGTGGIDYGYTF. The CDR3 region has the DNA TGCAGCGTCCCCGGGACAGGGGGCATCGACTATGGCTACACCTTC. The full variable domain, rest sourced from reference TRBV29-1 and TRBJ1-2, is SAVISQKPSRDICQRGTSLTIQCQVDSQVTMMFWYRQQPGQSLTLIATANQGSEATYESGFVIDKFPISRPNLTFSTLTVSNMSPEDSSIYLCSVPGTGGIDYGYTFGSGTRLTVV.

This chain links TRBV9 with TRBJ2-7; a possible D gene is TRBD2 (5 bases). The CDR3 is made up of 13 amino acids. V lost 3 bases to trimming and J lost 9 bases, with 16 bases between them. Germline V CDR1 and CDR2: SGDLS, YYNGEE. This CDR3 reads CASSEGLGFAQYF. Written as DNA, the CDR3 is TGTGCCAGCAGCGAAGGACTGGGGTTCGCGCAGTACTTC.

This clone was counted a single time. This chain joins TRBV16 and TRBJ2-7, with TRBD2 identical over 9 bases. CDR3 length: 17 amino acids. J was trimmed by 0 bases and V by 6 bases; bases with no gene match: 12. Looked up from germline, CDR1 is KGHSY and CDR2 is FQNENV. CDR3 nucleotides: TGTGCCAGCAGTACCGAGACTAGCGGCTCCTACTCCTACGAGCAGTACTTC. Amino acid sequence: CASSTETSGSYSYEQYF.

The chain uses TRBV3-1 (or the pseudogene TRBV3-2) and TRBJ2-1, with TRBD2 as a possible D gene (5 bases). The V end lost 3 bases, the J end lost 0 bases, and 9 bases lay between the germline ends. This CDR3 contains 15 residues. Germline V CDR1 and CDR2: LGHDT, YNNKEL (reference sequence). CDR3 bases: TGTGCCAGCAGCCAGGAGGCGAACTCCTACAATGAGCAGTTCTTC. It codes for CASSQEANSYNEQFF.

There are a few counts of this clone. This chain connects TRBV6-1 to TRBJ2-2; 8 nucleotides match TRBD2. This CDR3 region has 16 residues. Germline V gene data show CDR1 as MNHNS and CDR2 as SASEGT. V gave up 4 bases and J gave up 4 bases; unmatched junction bases: 8. The CDR3 region is CASSGGAGDPTGELFF. The CDR3 DNA reads TGTGCCAGCAGTGGGGGAGCGGGGGACCCCACCGGGGAGCTGTTTTTT.